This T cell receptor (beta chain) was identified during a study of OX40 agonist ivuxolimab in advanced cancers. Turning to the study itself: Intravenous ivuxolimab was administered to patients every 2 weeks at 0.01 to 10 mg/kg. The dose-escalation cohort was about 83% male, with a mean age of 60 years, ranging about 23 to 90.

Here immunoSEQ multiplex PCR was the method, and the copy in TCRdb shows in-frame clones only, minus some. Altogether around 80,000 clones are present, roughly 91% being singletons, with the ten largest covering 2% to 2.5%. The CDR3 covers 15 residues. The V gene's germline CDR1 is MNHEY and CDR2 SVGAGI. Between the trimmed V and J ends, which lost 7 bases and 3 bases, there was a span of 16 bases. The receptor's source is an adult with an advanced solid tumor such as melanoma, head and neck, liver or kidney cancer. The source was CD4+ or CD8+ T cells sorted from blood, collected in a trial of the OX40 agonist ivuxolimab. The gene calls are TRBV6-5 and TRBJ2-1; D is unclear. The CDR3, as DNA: TGTGCCAGCAATCGCCTCCGGGCCAACTACAATGAGCAGTTCTTC. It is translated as CASNRLRANYNEQFF.